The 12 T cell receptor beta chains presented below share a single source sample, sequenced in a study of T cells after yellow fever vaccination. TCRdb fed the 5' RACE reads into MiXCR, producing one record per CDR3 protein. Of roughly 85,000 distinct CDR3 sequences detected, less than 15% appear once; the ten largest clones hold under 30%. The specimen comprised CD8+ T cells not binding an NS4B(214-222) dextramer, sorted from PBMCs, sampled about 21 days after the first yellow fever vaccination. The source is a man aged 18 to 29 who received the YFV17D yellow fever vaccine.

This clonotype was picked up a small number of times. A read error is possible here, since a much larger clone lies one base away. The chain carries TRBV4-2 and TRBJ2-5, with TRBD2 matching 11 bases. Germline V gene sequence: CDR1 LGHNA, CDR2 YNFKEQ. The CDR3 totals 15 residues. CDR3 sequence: CASNQDSGGAETQYF. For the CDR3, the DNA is TGTGCCAGCAACCAAGATAGCGGGGGGGCCGAGACCCAGTACTTC.

The CDR3 DNA follows: TGCAGTGCTAGAGATCGTCTAGGTACCTACGAGCAGTACTTC. The encoded protein is CSARDRLGTYEQYF. The rearrangement joins TRBV20-1 to TRBJ2-7, with no clear D. CDR1 is DFQATT, CDR2 SNEGSKA, per germline (reference sequence). The CDR3 runs 14 residues. Trimming stripped 0 bases from V and 2 bases from J, with 11 bases between.

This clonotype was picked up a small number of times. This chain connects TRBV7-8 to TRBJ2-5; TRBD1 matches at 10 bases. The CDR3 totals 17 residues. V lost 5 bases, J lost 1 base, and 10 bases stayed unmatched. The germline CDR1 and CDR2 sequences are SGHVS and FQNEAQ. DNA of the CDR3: TGTGCCAGCAGCAACCCACGGGGACAGGGGAGCCAAGAGACCCAGTACTTC. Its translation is CASSNPRGQGSQETQYF.

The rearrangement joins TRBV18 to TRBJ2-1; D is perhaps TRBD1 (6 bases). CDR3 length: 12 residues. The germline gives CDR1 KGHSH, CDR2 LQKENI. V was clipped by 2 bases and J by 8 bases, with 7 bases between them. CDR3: CASSPEGDEQFF. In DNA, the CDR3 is TGTGCCAGCTCACCAGAGGGGGATGAGCAGTTCTTC.

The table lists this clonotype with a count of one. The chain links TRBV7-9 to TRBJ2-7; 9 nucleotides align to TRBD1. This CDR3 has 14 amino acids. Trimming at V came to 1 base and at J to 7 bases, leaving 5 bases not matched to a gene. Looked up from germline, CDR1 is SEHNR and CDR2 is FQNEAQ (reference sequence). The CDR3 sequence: CASSLVQGASEQYF. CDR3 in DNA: TGTGCCAGCAGCTTAGTACAGGGGGCGTCAGAGCAGTACTTC.

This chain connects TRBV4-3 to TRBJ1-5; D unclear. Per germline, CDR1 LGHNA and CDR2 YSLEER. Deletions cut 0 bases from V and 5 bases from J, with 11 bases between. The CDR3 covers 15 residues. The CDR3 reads CASSQDLVTYQPQHF. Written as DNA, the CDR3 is TGCGCCAGCAGCCAAGATCTGGTCACCTATCAGCCCCAGCATTTT.

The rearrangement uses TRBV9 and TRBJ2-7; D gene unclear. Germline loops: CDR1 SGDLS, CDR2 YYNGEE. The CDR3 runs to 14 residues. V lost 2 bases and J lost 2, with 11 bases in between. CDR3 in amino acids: CASSVSAGPYEQYV. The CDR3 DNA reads TGTGCCAGCAGCGTGAGTGCCGGTCCCTACGAGCAGTACGTC.

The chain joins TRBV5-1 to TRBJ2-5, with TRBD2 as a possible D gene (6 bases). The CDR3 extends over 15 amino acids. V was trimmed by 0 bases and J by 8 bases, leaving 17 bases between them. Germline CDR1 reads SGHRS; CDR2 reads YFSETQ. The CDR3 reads CASSLVRGSGETQYF. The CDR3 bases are TGCGCCAGCAGCTTGGTTCGGGGTTCGGGGGAAACCCAGTACTTC. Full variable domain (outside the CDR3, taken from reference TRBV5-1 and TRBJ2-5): KAGVTQTPRYLIKTRGQQVTLSCSPISGHRSVSWYQQTPGQGLQFLFEYFSETQRNKGNFPGRFSGRQFSNSRSEMNVSTLELGDSALYLCASSLVRGSGETQYFGPGTRLLVL.

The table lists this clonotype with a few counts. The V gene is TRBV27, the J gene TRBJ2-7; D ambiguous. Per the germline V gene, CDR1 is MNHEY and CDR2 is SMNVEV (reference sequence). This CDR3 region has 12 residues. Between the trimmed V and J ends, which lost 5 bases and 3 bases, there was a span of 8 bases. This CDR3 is CASSGPYYEQYF. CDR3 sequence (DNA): TGTGCCAGCAGTGGGCCCTACTACGAGCAGTACTTC.

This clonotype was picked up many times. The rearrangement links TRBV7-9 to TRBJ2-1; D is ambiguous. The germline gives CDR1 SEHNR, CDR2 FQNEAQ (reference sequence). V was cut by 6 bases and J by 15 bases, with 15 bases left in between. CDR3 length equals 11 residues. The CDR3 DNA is TGTGCCAGCAGTTCGGCTTCGGGCACGTTCTTC. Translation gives CASSSASGTFF.

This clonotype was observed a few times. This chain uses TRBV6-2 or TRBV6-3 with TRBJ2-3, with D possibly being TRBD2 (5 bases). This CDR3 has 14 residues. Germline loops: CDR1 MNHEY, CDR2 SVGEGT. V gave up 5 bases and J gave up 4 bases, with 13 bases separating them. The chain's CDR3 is CASSVEGSADTQYF. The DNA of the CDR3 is TGTGCCAGCAGTGTTGAAGGGAGTGCAGATACGCAGTATTTT.

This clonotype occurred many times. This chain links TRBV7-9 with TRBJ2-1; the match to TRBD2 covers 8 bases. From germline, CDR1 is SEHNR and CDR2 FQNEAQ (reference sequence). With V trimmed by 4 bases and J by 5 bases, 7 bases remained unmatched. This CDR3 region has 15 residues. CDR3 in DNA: TGTGCCAGCAGCTCCCCCCGGGAGGGGCACAATGAGCAGTTCTTC. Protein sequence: CASSSPREGHNEQFF.